The 17 T cell receptor beta chains reported below all come from one sample, sequenced in a study of cytomegalovirus exposure and HLA in healthy donors. The PCR used 60 Vbeta and 13 Jbeta primers. Data came from immunoSEQ multiplex PCR; TCRdb stores just in-frame clones and leaves some out. This repertoire shows roughly 120,000 clones, approximately 15% found once; its top ten account for 1.5% to 2%. The specimen sequenced was PBMCs. Every receptor here comes from a woman between 18 and 30 years old in good health and CMV-seronegative.

The genes are TRBV5-6 and TRBJ1-2; the match to TRBD1 covers 7 bases. This CDR3 comprises 15 residues. V gave up 5 bases and J gave up 7 bases; unmatched junction bases: 14. Germline V gives CDR1 SGHDT, CDR2 YYEEEE. CDR3 DNA sequence: TGTGCCAGCAGTCCTCCGATAGACAGGGTCCGTGGCTACACCTTC. This encodes CASSPPIDRVRGYTF.

V usage is TRBV27 and J usage is TRBJ2-3; weak D call: TRBD1 (6 bases). This CDR3 spans 15 amino acids. Germline CDR1 reads MNHEY; CDR2 reads SMNVEV (reference sequence). V lost 2 bases and J 3 bases, leaving 12 bases between the germline ends. The CDR3 loop reads CASSLVAGATDTQYF. The CDR3 DNA follows: TGTGCCAGCAGTTTAGTGGCAGGGGCGACAGATACGCAGTATTTT.

The DNA of the CDR3 is TGTGCCAGCAGTGTGCTAGCGGACTCCTACAATGAGCAGTTCTTC. It yields the protein CASSVLADSYNEQFF. The chain joins TRBV6-4 to TRBJ2-1; 7 bases line up with TRBD2. Germline V CDR1 and CDR2: MRHNA, SNTAGT. CDR3 size: 15 residues. Trimming cost V 4 bases and J 0 bases; bases outside gene matches: 3.

The rearrangement joins TRBV9 to TRBJ1-2, with 9 bases matching TRBD1. The ends lost 1 base at V and 5 bases at J; junction bases unmatched: 6. Germline-derived CDR1 and CDR2 are SGDLS and YYNGEE. This CDR3 is 15 amino acids long. CDR3 DNA: TGTGCCAGCAGCGTAACCGGGACAGGGCCTTATGGCTACACCTTC. It is translated as CASSVTGTGPYGYTF.

This clone was picked up a small number of times. The chain has TRBV19 and TRBJ2-1, with 7 bases matching TRBD1. Germline trimming cut 6 bases from V and 3 bases from J; bases unmatched to any gene: 2. This CDR3 spans 13 amino acids. CDR1 and CDR2 (germline): LNHDA, SQIVND (reference sequence). The CDR3, as DNA: TGTGCCAGTAGGGGACAGATCTACAATGAGCAGTTCTTC. Its translation: CASRGQIYNEQFF. Full variable domain (rest looked up from reference TRBV19 and TRBJ2-1): DGGITQSPKYLFRKEGQNVTLSCEQNLNHDAMYWYRQDPGQGLRLIYYSQIVNDFQKGDIAEGYSVSREKKESFPLTVTSAQKNPTAFYLCASRGQIYNEQFFGPGTRLTVL.

This clone was seen only a few times. This chain connects TRBV28 to TRBJ2-1, with TRBD1 identical over 7 bases. This CDR3 is built from 16 residues. Germline CDR1 and CDR2: MDHEN and SYDVKM. V trimming: 2 bases; J trimming: 0 bases; junction bases outside the gene matches: 4. CDR3 sequence: CASSLGDRSSYNEQFF. The CDR3 DNA is TGTGCCAGCAGTTTAGGGGACAGAAGCTCCTACAATGAGCAGTTCTTC.

The chain joins TRBV27 to TRBJ2-3; TRBD2 might be the D (6 bases). The CDR3 spans 14 residues. V was cut by 8 bases and J by 4 bases, with 16 bases left in between. In germline, CDR1 is MNHEY, CDR2 SMNVEV (reference sequence). The CDR3 DNA reads as TGTGCCAGCGTAGGTGGGACTTCAGCAGATACGCAGTATTTT. As protein: CASVGGTSADTQYF.

This chain joins TRBV5-8 and TRBJ2-2, with 11 positions matching TRBD2. V trimming: 0 bases; J trimming: 1 base; junction bases outside the gene matches: 11. This CDR3 contains 20 residues. Germline V gene data show CDR1 as SGHTS and CDR2 as YDEGEE. CDR3 sequence (DNA): TGTGCCAGCAGCTTGGCTTTCGGCGCTAGCGGGAGGTGGAACACCGGGGAGCTGTTTTTT. Translation: CASSLAFGASGRWNTGELFF.

This clone was detected only a few times. V usage is TRBV5-6 and J usage is TRBJ2-7; D is possibly TRBD1 (5 bases). Germline V gene sequence: CDR1 SGHDT, CDR2 YYEEEE. This CDR3 is 14 amino acids long. Between the trimmed V and J ends, which lost 4 bases and 3 bases, there was a span of 14 bases. The CDR3 is CASSLQGKGYEQYF. CDR3 bases: TGTGCCAGCAGCCTTCAGGGAAAGGGCTACGAGCAGTACTTC.

The chain has TRBV9 and TRBJ1-1; maybe TRBD1 (6 bases). The V end was cut by 0 bases, the J end by 4 bases, with 31 bases between. CDR3 length: 21 residues. The V gene's germline CDR1 is SGDLS and CDR2 YYNGEE. CDR3 nucleotide sequence: TGTGCCAGCAGCGTAGAAGCTTCGGGGAAGGAGACAGGTCCGAGGGGCACTGAAGCTTTCTTT. This codes for CASSVEASGKETGPRGTEAFF.

This clone has a handful of counts. The rearrangement uses TRBV9 and TRBJ2-1; TRBD2 matches at 7 bases. The CDR3 is 15 residues long. Germline V CDR1 and CDR2: SGDLS, YYNGEE. J was trimmed by 5 bases and V by 0 bases; bases with no gene match: 5. CDR3 loop: CASSVGWGGDNEQFF. The CDR3 nucleotides are TGTGCCAGCAGCGTAGGGTGGGGGGGTGACAATGAGCAGTTCTTC.

The rearrangement uses TRBV6-5 and TRBJ2-1, with 10 bases aligning to TRBD2. This CDR3 is 15 amino acids long. V shed 8 bases and J 7 bases; nucleotides not matched to a gene: 11. Germline values: CDR1 MNHEY, CDR2 SVGAGI. For the CDR3, the DNA is TGTGCCAGCCGAAGAGGACTAGCGGTCACGAATGAGCAGTTCTTC. Amino acids: CASRRGLAVTNEQFF.

This clone showed up just a few times. V is TRBV2 and J is TRBJ2-1, with TRBD2 identical over 7 bases. J was trimmed by 8 bases and V by 6 bases; bases with no gene match: 7. This CDR3 has 13 residues. The germline V gene has CDR1 SNHLY and CDR2 FYNNEI. The DNA of the CDR3 is TGTGCCAGCAGCCCAGCCGGGGGGTATGAGCAGTTCTTC. Translation: CASSPAGGYEQFF.

There are a few counts of this clone. The rearrangement uses TRBV28 and TRBJ1-5, with 8 bases matching TRBD1. The CDR3 totals 16 residues. Germline V CDR1 and CDR2: MDHEN, SYDVKM. With V trimmed by 5 bases and J by 2 bases, 8 bases remained unmatched. The CDR3 is CASSTRTGFGNQPQHF. The CDR3 DNA reads TGTGCCAGCAGTACCCGGACAGGGTTTGGCAATCAGCCCCAGCATTTT.

The chain carries TRBV19 and TRBJ2-3; D possibly corresponds to TRBD2 (6 bases). Germline values: CDR1 LNHDA, CDR2 SQIVND (reference sequence). Trimming left V 5 bases short and J 6 bases short, with 12 bases between. The CDR3 runs 13 residues. The CDR3 nucleotides read TGTGCCAGTAGTCCACGGGAGTCCGATACGCAGTATTTT. Translation: CASSPRESDTQYF.

The chain is built from TRBV7-9 and TRBJ2-1, with 13 positions matching TRBD2. V was clipped by 3 bases and J by 0 bases; unmatched bases: 8. The CDR3 has 19 amino acids. Germline lookup yields CDR1 SEHNR and CDR2 FQNEAQ (reference sequence). CDR3 bases: TGTGCCAGCAGCTTGAAGACTAGCGGGAGGATAAGCTCCTACAATGAGCAGTTCTTC. It is translated as CASSLKTSGRISSYNEQFF.

The V gene is TRBV10-3, the J gene TRBJ1-4, with D unclear. V lost 2 bases and J 7 bases, leaving 11 bases between the germline ends. The CDR3 length is 14 residues. CDR1 and CDR2 (germline): ENHRY, SYGVKD. The CDR3 reads CAISEAGYGEKLFF. The CDR3 coding sequence is TGTGCCATCAGTGAGGCGGGGTATGGTGAAAAACTGTTTTTT.